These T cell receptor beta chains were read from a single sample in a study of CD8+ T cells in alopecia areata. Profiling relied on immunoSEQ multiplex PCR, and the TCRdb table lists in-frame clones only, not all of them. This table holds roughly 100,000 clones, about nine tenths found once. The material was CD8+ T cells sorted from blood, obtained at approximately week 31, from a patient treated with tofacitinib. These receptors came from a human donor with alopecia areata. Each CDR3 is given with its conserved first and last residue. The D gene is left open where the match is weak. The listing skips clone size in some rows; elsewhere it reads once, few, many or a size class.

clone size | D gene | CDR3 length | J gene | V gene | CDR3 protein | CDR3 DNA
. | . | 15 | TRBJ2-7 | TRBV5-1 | CASSSPGRGAYEQYF | TGCGCCAGCAGCTCACCGGGACGAGGAGCCTACGAGCAGTACTTC
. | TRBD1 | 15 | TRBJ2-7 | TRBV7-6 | CASSFSGQGSYEQYF | TGTGCCAGCAGCTTCTCGGGACAGGGGTCCTACGAGCAGTACTTC
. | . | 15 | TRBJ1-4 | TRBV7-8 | CASINGGDVNEKLFF | TGTGCCAGCATCAACGGGGGAGACGTTAATGAAAAACTGTTTTTT
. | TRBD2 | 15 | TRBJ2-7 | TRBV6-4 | CASSLRPSGRLEQYF | TGTGCCAGCTCCCTTCGGCCTAGCGGGAGGCTCGAGCAGTACTTC
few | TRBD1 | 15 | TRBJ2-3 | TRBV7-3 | CASSSGQGILDTQYF | TGTGCCAGCAGCTCAGGACAGGGGATCCTGGATACGCAGTATTTT
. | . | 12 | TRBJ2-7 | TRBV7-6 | CASSSPSLEQYF | TGTGCCAGCAGCTCCCCGAGCCTCGAGCAGTACTTC
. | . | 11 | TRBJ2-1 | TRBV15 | CATSMSNEQFF | TGTGCCACCAGCATGAGTAATGAGCAGTTCTTC
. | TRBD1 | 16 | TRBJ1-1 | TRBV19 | CASSSTPQGSNTEAFF | TGTGCCAGTAGTTCCACTCCACAGGGGTCGAACACTGAAGCTTTCTTT
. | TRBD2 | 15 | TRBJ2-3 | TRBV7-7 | CASSPSASGGDTQYF | TGTGCTAGCAGCCCGAGCGCTAGCGGGGGGGATACGCAGTATTTT
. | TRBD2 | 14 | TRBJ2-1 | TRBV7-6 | CASSLRASGNEQFF | TGTGCCAGCAGCTTAAGGGCTAGCGGCAATGAGCAGTTCTTC
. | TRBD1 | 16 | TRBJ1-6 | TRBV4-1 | CASSHSGQGFNSPLHF | TGCGCCAGCAGCCACTCGGGACAGGGATTTAATTCACCCCTCCACTTT
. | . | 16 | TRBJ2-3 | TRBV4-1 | CASSPVGGRSTDTQYF | TGCGCCAGCAGCCCCGTGGGGGGCCGATCCACAGATACGCAGTATTTT
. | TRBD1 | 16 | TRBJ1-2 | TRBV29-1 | CSVDGTGASGSYGYTF | TGCAGCGTTGACGGGACAGGGGCCAGCGGTTCCTATGGCTACACCTTC
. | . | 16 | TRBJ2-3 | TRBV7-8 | CASSLRSPGPSDTQYF | TGTGCCAGCAGCTTACGATCCCCGGGCCCGTCAGATACGCAGTATTTT
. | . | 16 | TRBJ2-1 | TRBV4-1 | CASSQATVPSYNEQFF | TGCGCCAGCAGCCAAGCAACAGTACCTTCCTACAATGAGCAGTTCTTC
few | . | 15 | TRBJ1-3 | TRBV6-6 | CASSYSIYRGITIYF | TGTGCCAGCAGTTACTCGATTTATAGGGGGATCACCATATATTTT
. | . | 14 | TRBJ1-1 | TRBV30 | CTWSIRGSNTEAFF | TGTACCTGGAGTATCCGGGGGTCAAACACTGAAGCTTTCTTT
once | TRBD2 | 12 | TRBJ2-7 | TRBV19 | CASSIAGLAVSF | TGTGCCAGTAGTATAGCGGGACTAGCGGTATCCTTC
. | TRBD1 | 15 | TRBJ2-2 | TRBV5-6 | CASSSGTGATGELFF | TGTGCCAGCAGCTCCGGGACAGGGGCCACCGGGGAGCTGTTTTTT
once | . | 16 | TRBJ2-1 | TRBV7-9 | CASSLEGGPVYNEQFF | TGTGCCAGCAGCTTAGAAGGCGGTCCCGTATACAATGAGCAGTTCTTC
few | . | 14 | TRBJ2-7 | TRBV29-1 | CSVLDPQSSYEQYF | TGCAGCGTTCTGGACCCGCAGAGCTCCTACGAGCAGTACTTC
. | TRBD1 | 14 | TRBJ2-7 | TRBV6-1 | CASSEAGQGYEQYF | TGTGCCAGCAGTGAAGCGGGACAGGGTTACGAGCAGTACTTC
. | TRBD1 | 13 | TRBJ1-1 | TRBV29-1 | CSGTLTGDAEAFF | TGCAGCGGTACACTAACAGGGGACGCTGAAGCTTTCTTT
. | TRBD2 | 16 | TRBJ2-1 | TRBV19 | CASSIGVLAQNNEQFF | TGTGCCAGTAGTATAGGGGTACTAGCGCAGAACAATGAGCAGTTCTTC
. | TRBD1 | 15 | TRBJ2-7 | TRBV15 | CATSRETGGEYEQYF | TGTGCCACCAGCAGAGAGACAGGGGGCGAGTACGAGCAGTACTTC
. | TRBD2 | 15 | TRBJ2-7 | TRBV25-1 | CASSSGRGAPYEQYF | TGTGCCAGCTCCTCCGGGAGGGGCGCCCCGTACGAGCAGTACTTC
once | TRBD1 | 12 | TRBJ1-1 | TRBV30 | CAWNQGAREAFF | TGTGCCTGGAATCAGGGGGCAAGAGAAGCTTTCTTT
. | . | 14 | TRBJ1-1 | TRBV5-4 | CASSFGGMNTEAFF | TGTGCCAGCAGCTTCGGGGGCATGAACACTGAAGCTTTCTTT
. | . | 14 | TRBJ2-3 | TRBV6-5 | CASSEVRGTDTQYF | TGTGCCAGCAGTGAGGTTAGGGGCACAGATACGCAGTATTTT
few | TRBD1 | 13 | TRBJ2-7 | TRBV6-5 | CASRAGGPYEQYF | TGTGCCAGCAGGGCAGGGGGCCCCTACGAGCAGTACTTC
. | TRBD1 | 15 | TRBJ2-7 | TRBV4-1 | CASSQEDRGRYEQYF | TGCGCCAGCAGCCAAGAGGACAGGGGTCGGTACGAGCAGTACTTC
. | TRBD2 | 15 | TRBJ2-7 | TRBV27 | CASSGRGTSGYEQYF | TGTGCCAGCAGTGGAAGAGGGACTAGCGGGTACGAGCAGTACTTC
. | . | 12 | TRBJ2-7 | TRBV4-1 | CASSQDPNEQYF | TGCGCCAGCAGCCAAGACCCCAACGAGCAGTACTTC
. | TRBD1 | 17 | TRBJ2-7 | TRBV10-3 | CAISDPGQGSVSYEQYF | TGTGCCATCAGTGACCCGGGACAGGGGTCTGTCTCCTACGAGCAGTACTTC
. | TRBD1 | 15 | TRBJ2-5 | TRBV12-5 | CASGLGQGALETQYF | TGTGCTAGTGGTTTGGGACAGGGGGCGTTGGAGACCCAGTACTTC
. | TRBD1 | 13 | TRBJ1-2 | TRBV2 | CASRDREHYGYTF | TGTGCCAGCAGGGACAGGGAGCACTATGGCTACACCTTC
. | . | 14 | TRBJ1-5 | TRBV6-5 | CASSIGQTNQPQHF | TGTGCCAGCAGTATCGGACAGACAAATCAGCCCCAGCATTTT
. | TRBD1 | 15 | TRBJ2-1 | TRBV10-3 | CAAGAGQGIIDEQFF | TGTGCCGCCGGCGCGGGACAGGGAATAATCGATGAGCAGTTCTTC
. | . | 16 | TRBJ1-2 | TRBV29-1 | CSVEGDEVPTNYGYTF | TGCAGCGTTGAAGGGGACGAGGTGCCAACTAACTATGGCTACACCTTC
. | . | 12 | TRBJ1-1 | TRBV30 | CALNWGSTEAFF | TGTGCCTTGAACTGGGGTTCCACTGAAGCTTTCTTT
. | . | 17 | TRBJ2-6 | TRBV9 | CASSANRELSGANVLTF | TGTGCCAGCAGCGCCAACAGGGAGCTCTCTGGGGCCAACGTCCTGACTTTC
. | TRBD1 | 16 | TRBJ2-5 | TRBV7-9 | CASSLEDRGAQETQYF | TGTGCCAGCAGCTTAGAAGACAGGGGGGCCCAAGAGACCCAGTACTTC
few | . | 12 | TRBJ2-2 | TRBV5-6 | CASSPGTGELFF | TGTGCCAGCAGCCCGGGCACCGGGGAGCTGTTTTTT